Sequencing of this TCR beta chain was carried out in a study of cytomegalovirus exposure and HLA in healthy donors (dated by TCRdb to 2015 to 2018). Concerning the study at large: According to an earlier analysis of 550 to 700 of the donors, 200 million or so T cells yielded roughly 110 million unique TCR beta sequences and around 280 Gb of sequence data. Among the approximately 420 genotyped donors, roughly 80% belonged to the genetic ancestry cluster associated with self-reported Caucasian donors. Several DR-DQ haplotypes were treated as single units for association and clustering because of strong linkage in the cohort. A later analysis re-examined previously published TCR beta repertoires from just over 650 donors and added high-resolution HLA genotyping to investigate patterns of TCR occurrence. A separate validation cohort of about 110 different subjects was used in addition to the 666-subject first cohort. Every discovery cohort repertoire had been produced on one sequencing platform. An early release that covered some 640 HLA-typed donors contained around 300 gigabases of sequencing data and tens of millions of unique TCR sequences. Rather than drawing on any new phenotypic data, the later analysis identified candidate immune exposures from TCR beta sequences and the way those sequences occurred across donors. Using immunosequencing, the study profiled T cell repertoires from about 650 subjects and related those repertoires to cytomegalovirus serostatus. In a later genetic analysis, genome-wide SNP genotypes for about 55% of the roughly 700 donors were used, and that subset was treated as a discovery cohort. The number of donors typed differed by locus, with 629-630 for A, B, C, DRB1 and DQB1, around 560 for DQA1, 600 to 610 for DPA1, and under 490 for DPB1. An earlier analysis of about 600 of the donors used high-throughput TCR beta sequencing to judge whether each TCR beta V gene segment behaved as functional or pseudogenic. The study aimed to test whether signatures of past pathogen exposure could be identified by cataloging public T cell receptors. High-throughput TCR immunosequencing, statistical association of individual TCRs with disease status, and machine learning were combined to predict cytomegalovirus infection status. Among almost 400 genotyped donors of the cohort, an average of about 240,000 unique TCR beta nucleotide sequences were sequenced per donor, roughly 20% of them non-productive. HLA typing covered class I and class II loci at four-digit resolution. Donor age, sex, ethnicity and CMV serostatus were compiled together with the repertoire data.

Libraries were prepared through the immunoSEQ multiplex PCR assay. A mixture of 60 forward primers for TCR Vbeta segments and 13 reverse primers for TCR Jbeta segments was used in the multiplex PCR. The CDR3 region of rearranged TCR beta genes was amplified from genomic DNA by a multiplex PCR assay. The amplified TCR beta libraries were sequenced on the Illumina HiSeq System as 87-base-pair reads. The published analysis was carried out like this. A later analysis counted 65 million to 90 million unique TCR beta chains across the 666 repertoires, and about 10 million of these chains were shared by at least two donors. A nearest-neighbor algorithm error-corrected the raw reads and collapsed the reads into unique sequences, merging closely related sequences to remove PCR and sequencing errors. V, D and J gene segments were assigned by aligning CDR3 sequences to IMGT reference sequences. For a sequence to be retained, at least a six-nucleotide match to both a V gene segment and a J gene segment was required. A rearrangement counted as productive if the CDR3 had no stop codons and remained in frame with V and J, and every other rearrangement counted as non-productive. Following IMGT convention, CDR3 was defined as the stretch from the second conserved V-encoded cysteine to the conserved J-encoded phenylalanine. Sequences without an unambiguous match to a single V gene segment were excluded from the earlier analysis of several hundred of the donors. In an earlier analysis of a few hundred of the donors, V segments were called functional above 56.7% productive rearrangements and were called segregating when the between-donor standard deviation exceeded 5%. A statistical classification framework was built to diagnose cytomegalovirus status from the catalog of TCR beta chain sequences. A later analysis assigned V and J genes by comparing TCR nucleotide sequences with IMGT/GENE-DB human TR gene sequences. Using the TCRdist pipeline, a later analysis assigned CDR3 sequences along with most-parsimonious VDJ recombination scenarios. A later analysis defined each TCR beta chain by its CDR3 amino acid sequence plus V-gene family, and excluded reads lacking a unique V-gene family. As a way to deal with suspected cross-contamination and a sequencing artifact, a later analysis dropped more than 500 nucleotide sequences that were highly shared and had low generation probability. For each public chain, a later analysis derived a clonal expansion index from normalized ranks of inferred template counts within each repertoire. A later analysis computed generation probabilities with a VDJ recombination model fitted to out-of-frame rearrangements, and checked the results against IGoR. Hypergeometric tests were used in a later analysis to score TCR-TCR, TCR-HLA and TCR-CMV co-occurrence, with a repertoire-size bias correction applied to the TCR pairs. In a later analysis, false discovery rates were estimated by permuting HLA or CMV assignments 20 times. A later analysis grouped co-occurring TCRs with DBSCAN, adding TCRdist sequence similarity when clustering within HLA-allele-positive subsets. For co-occurrence clustering, repertoires with fewer than 30,000 or more than 120,000 public chains were excluded, along with five or six repertoires with anomalous nucleotide sharing. TCRdb re-hosts the immuneACCESS table, in-frame sequences only. Its copies lack some clones; in the studies checked, an unresolved V gene accounts for under half of them, and the cause for the rest is not known. V and J calls and clone size come straight from that table; D and trimming were deduced from the DNA. For this sample the table gives about 200,000 clones, of which 79% were detected only once. The biggest ten clones account for 3.5% to 5% of the sample.

Paper-wide results and their limitations: Only TCR beta chains were sequenced in this cohort, and the absence of alpha or paired-chain data limited detectable features. Sequencing depth was assumed to be roughly uniform across donors in the presence/absence analyses, though that assumption may not hold. A few of the identified cytomegalovirus-associated TCR beta chains were confirmed in vitro to be specific for cytomegalovirus antigens. Because counts were too low, some 16 rarely observed V segments, including chromosome 9 orphons, were excluded from the earlier analysis of around 590 of the donors. The study listed approximately 160 TCR beta chains as associated with cytomegalovirus. A later analysis found that TCR association rates varied across HLA loci, with DRB1 alleles showing the most associated TCRs and HLA-C alleles the fewest. While some public TCRs were present in many individuals, most TCR sequences turned up only very rarely across donors. Assigning TCR associations to individual alleles was difficult when HLA alleles, especially DR and DQ, strongly co-occurred. Linkage disequilibrium might explain the correlated functional status among segregating V segments, but an unknown experimental factor could not be excluded. In an earlier analysis of some 500 of the donors, most TCR beta V segments were observed in productive rearrangements about 87% or about 30% of the time, broadly matching IMGT annotations. In a later analysis, HLA-associated TCR beta chains were found to be more clonally expanded and to have lower generation probabilities than equally common non-associated chains. A later analysis found that most CMV-associated TCR beta chains appeared HLA-restricted, with HLA associations seemingly driven largely by CMV exposure. A later analysis reported that several top co-occurrence clusters appeared linked to parvovirus B19, influenza, CMV and Epstein-Barr virus. Because HLA typing was unavailable for some donors at each locus, only the typed subset was used in association tests. A further reported finding was that TCR beta sequences accurately predicted the HLA-A and HLA-B alleles for most subjects in the first cohort. At a false discovery rate of 0.05, a later analysis linked 16,000 or so TCR beta sequences to specific HLA alleles. The classifier was reported to diagnose cytomegalovirus status with high specificity and sensitivity in both the original and validation cohorts. A cluster of highly shared sequence variants was judged likely to be a technical artifact of the sequencing pipeline. A later genetic analysis reported fewer N-insertions in productive TCRs among donors in an Asian-associated ancestry cluster than the roughly 670-donor mean. The only immune exposure information available for the cohort was CMV serostatus. Because the 87-base-pair reads could not distinguish some IMGT-functional V segments, including TRBV6-2 and TRBV6-3, those segments were excluded. The authors suggested that the approach could potentially be extended to other disease states and immunological phenotypes. An association between a missense DCLRE1C variant and V-gene and J-gene trimming of TCR beta chains was found in a later genetic analysis and replicated in an independent cohort.

In total, about 650 healthy bone marrow donors made up the cohort. Cohort members were all nominally healthy when sampled, although unrecorded immune exposures were likely present. The donor was CMV seropositive and belonged to the group of 250 to 350 seropositive cohort members. Each donor provided a peripheral blood sample, and peripheral blood mononuclear cells were used for TCR beta sequencing. Genomic DNA extraction from the blood cell samples was performed with the Qiagen DNeasy Blood Extraction Kit. The CDR3, cysteine through phenylalanine, is 17 amino acids long. Solely the CDR3 DNA is kept, with 51 bases framed from the first base. The germline V gene supplies CDR1 MGHRA and CDR2 YSYEKL. At the junction V is shortened by 5 bases and J by 6 bases; bases outside the gene matches: 11. Concerning this clone itself: The antigen it binds to is not known. Qualities for individual bases were not recorded, and no much larger clone is one base off.

The sequencing input was PBMCs. This receptor was identified in a woman in her 30s in good health and CMV-seropositive. The V and J segments used are TRBV4-1 and TRBJ2-2, with TRBD1 identical over 11 junction bases. The sequenced DNA: TGCGCCAGCAGCGGAGGATTGGACAGGGGGCATGCCGGGGAGCTGTTTTTT. It specifies CASSGGLDRGHAGELFF.